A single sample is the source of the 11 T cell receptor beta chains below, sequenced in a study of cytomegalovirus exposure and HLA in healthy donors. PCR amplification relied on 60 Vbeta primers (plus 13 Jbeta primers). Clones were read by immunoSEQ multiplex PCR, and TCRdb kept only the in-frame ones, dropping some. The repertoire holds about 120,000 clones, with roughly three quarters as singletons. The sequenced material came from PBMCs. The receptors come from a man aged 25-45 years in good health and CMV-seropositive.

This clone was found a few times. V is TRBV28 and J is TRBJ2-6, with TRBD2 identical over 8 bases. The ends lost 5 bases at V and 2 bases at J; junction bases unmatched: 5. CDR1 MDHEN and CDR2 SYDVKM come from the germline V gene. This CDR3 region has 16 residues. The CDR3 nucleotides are TGTGCCAGCAGTCCCGGGGGGGCGACTGGGGCCAACGTCCTGACTTTC. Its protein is CASSPGGATGANVLTF.

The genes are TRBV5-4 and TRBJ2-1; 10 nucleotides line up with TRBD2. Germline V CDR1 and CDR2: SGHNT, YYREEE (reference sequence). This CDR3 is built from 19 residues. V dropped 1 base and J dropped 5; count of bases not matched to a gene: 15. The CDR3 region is CASSLSSGRASSVDNEQFF. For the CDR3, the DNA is TGTGCCAGCAGCTTGTCCAGCGGGAGGGCCTCGAGCGTAGACAATGAGCAGTTCTTC.

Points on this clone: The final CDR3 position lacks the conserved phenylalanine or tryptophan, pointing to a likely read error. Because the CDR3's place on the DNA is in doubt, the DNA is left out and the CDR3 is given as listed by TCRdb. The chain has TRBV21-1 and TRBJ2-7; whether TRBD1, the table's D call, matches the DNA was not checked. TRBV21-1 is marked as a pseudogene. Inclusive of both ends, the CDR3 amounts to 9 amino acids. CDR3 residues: CASSKAQGD.

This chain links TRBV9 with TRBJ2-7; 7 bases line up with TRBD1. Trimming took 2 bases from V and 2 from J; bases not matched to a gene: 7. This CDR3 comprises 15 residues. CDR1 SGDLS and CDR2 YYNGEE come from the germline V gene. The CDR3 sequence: CASSVHPTGTYEQYF. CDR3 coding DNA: TGTGCCAGCAGCGTCCATCCGACAGGGACCTACGAGCAGTACTTC.

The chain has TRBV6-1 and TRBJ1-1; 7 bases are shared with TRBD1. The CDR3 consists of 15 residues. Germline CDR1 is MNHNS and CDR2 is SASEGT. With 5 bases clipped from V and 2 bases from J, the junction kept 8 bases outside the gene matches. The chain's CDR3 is CASSRNRDRNTEAFF. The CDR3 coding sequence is TGTGCCAGCAGTCGTAACCGGGACAGAAACACTGAAGCTTTCTTT.

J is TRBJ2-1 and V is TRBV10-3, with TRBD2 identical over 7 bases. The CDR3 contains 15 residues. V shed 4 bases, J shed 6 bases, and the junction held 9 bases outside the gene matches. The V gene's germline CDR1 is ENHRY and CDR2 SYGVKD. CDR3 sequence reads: CAISVMAGVGNEQFF. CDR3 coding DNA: TGTGCCATCAGTGTCATGGCGGGGGTTGGCAATGAGCAGTTCTTC.

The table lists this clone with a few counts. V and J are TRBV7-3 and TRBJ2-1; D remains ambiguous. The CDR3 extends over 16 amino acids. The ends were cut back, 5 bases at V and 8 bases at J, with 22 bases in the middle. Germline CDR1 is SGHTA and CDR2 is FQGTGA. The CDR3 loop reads CASSPRGAAAGDEQFF. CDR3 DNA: TGTGCCAGCAGCCCTCGAGGTGCAGCCGCTGGAGATGAGCAGTTCTTC.

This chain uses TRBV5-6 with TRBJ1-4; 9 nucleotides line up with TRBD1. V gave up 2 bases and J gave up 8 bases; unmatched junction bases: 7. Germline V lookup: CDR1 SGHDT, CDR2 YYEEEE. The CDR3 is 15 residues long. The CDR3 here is CASSLQPGTGEKLFF. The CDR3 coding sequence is TGTGCCAGCAGCTTACAGCCCGGGACAGGGGAAAAACTGTTTTTT.

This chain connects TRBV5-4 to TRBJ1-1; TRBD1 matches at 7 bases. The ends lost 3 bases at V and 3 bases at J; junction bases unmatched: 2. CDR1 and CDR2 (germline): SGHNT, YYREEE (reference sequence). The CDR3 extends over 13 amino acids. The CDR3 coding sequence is TGTGCCAGCAGCTGGACAGGTCACACTGAAGCTTTCTTT. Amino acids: CASSWTGHTEAFF. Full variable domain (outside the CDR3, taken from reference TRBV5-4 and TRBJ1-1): ETGVTQSPTHLIKTRGQQVTLRCSSQSGHNTVSWYQQALGQGPQFIFQYYREEENGRGNFPPRFSGLQFPNYSSELNVNALELDDSALYLCASSWTGHTEAFFGQGTRLTVV.

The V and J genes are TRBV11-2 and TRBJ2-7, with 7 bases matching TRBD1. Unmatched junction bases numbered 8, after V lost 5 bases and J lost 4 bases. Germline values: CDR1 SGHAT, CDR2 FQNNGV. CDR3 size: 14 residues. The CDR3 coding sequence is TGTGCCAGCAGCCCCCGACAGGGTTCGTACGAGCAGTACTTC. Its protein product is CASSPRQGSYEQYF. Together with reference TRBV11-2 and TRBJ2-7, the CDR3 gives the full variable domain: EAGVAQSPRYKIIEKRQSVAFWCNPISGHATLYWYQQILGQGPKLLIQFQNNGVVDDSQLPKDRFSAERLKGVDSTLKIQPAKLEDSAVYLCASSPRQGSYEQYFGPGTRLTVT.

This CDR3 is CASSVWTGSADTQYF. The CDR3 DNA follows: TGTGCCAGCAGCGTATGGACAGGGAGTGCAGATACGCAGTATTTT. The rearrangement uses TRBV9 and TRBJ2-3; 8 bases are a match to TRBD1. V shed 1 base, J shed 4 bases, and the junction held 5 bases outside the gene matches. The CDR3 is made up of 15 amino acids. Germline V gives CDR1 SGDLS, CDR2 YYNGEE.